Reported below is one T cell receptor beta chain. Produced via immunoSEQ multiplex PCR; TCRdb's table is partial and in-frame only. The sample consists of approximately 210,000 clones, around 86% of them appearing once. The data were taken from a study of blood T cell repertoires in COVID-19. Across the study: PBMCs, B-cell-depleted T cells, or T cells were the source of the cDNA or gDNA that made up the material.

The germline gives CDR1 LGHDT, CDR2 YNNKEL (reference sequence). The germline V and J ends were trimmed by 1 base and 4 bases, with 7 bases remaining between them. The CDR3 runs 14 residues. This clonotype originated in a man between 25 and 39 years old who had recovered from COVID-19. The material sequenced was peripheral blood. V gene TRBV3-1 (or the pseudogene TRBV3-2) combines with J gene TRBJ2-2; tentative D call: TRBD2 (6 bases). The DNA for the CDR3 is TGTGCCAGCAGCCAAGGGAGGGGCACCGGGGAGCTGTTTTTT. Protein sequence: CASSQGRGTGELFF.